These 30 T cell receptor beta chains were all obtained from the same sample, sequenced in a study of blood T cell repertoires in COVID-19. Measured with immunoSEQ multiplex PCR; TCRdb has only the in-frame clones, and not every one. Of under 200,000 clones listed, 80% to 90% are singletons. Material: peripheral blood. Receptors originate from a woman aged 70-85 years with COVID-19, enrolled during active disease.

In nucleotides, the CDR3 is TGCAGCGTTGGGGACAGGGGGTTGGCCCAGCATTTT. Amino acids: CSVGDRGLAQHF. V is TRBV29-1 and J is TRBJ1-5; 11 nucleotides align to TRBD1. The germline CDR1 and CDR2 sequences are SQVTM and ANQGSEA. The CDR3 runs 12 residues. V trimming: 4 bases; J trimming: 11 bases; junction bases outside the gene matches: 4. The variable domain in full, completed from reference TRBV29-1 and TRBJ1-5, reads SAVISQKPSRDICQRGTSLTIQCQVDSQVTMMFWYRQQPGQSLTLIATANQGSEATYESGFVIDKFPISRPNLTFSTLTVSNMSPEDSSIYLCSVGDRGLAQHFGDGTRLSIL.

The chain uses TRBV18 and TRBJ1-2; the D is unclear. V gave up 3 bases and J gave up 6 bases, with 14 bases separating them. CDR3 length: 14 residues. The germline V gene encodes CDR1 KGHSH and CDR2 LQKENI. The DNA of the CDR3 is TGTGCCAGCTCACCCGCCCGGGGAGAGAATGGCTACACCTTC. It yields the protein CASSPARGENGYTF.

J is TRBJ2-5 and V is TRBV4-2, with 8 bases identical to TRBD2. J was trimmed by 3 bases and V by 0 bases; bases with no gene match: 9. The CDR3 contains 17 residues. Germline V gene lookup returns CDR1 LGHNA and CDR2 YNFKEQ. The CDR3, as DNA: TGTGCCAGCAGCCAAGATCTCCGGGGGGGCCGGGAAGAGACCCAGTACTTC. Protein: CASSQDLRGGREETQYF.

This rearrangement joins TRBV18 to TRBJ1-6, with a possible D match to TRBD1 (6 bases). The V and J ends lost 0 bases and 6 bases respectively, with 9 bases between them. Germline CDR1 KGHSH, CDR2 LQKENI. The CDR3 consists of 15 residues. The CDR3 DNA reads as TGTGCCAGCTCACCACCGGGACAAATTAATTCACCCCTCCACTTT. This sequence encodes CASSPPGQINSPLHF.

This clone was observed a single time. The rearrangement uses TRBV7-8 and TRBJ2-3; D remains ambiguous. Germline CDR1 and CDR2: SGHVS and FQNEAQ. With 6 bases removed from V and 6 bases from J, the gap between germline ends came to 16 bases. The length of the CDR3 is 14 residues. The CDR3 loop is CASSAWAFFDTQYF. The CDR3 region has the DNA TGTGCCAGCAGTGCTTGGGCGTTTTTCGATACGCAGTATTTT.

This clone was seen repeatedly, ten times or more. The chain uses TRBV29-1 and TRBJ1-2; D ambiguous. Deletions cut 7 bases from V and 6 bases from J, with 15 bases between. This CDR3 has 12 residues. Germline loops: CDR1 SQVTM, CDR2 ANQGSEA. Here the CDR3 DNA reads TGCAGCGCCGAGGGATTCGGCAATGGCTACACCTTC. Translation gives CSAEGFGNGYTF.

This sequence joins TRBV12-3 or TRBV12-4 and TRBJ1-2, with D unclear. V lost 3 bases, J lost 1 base, and 6 bases lay in between. The CDR3 spans 13 residues. Here the CDR3 reads CASSFDSNYGYTF. The CDR3 DNA sequence: TGTGCCAGCAGTTTCGATAGTAACTATGGCTACACCTTC.

J is TRBJ1-1 and V is TRBV30; maybe TRBD1 (5 bases). CDR1 and CDR2 from the germline V gene are GTSNPN and SVGIG (reference sequence). CDR3 size: 14 residues. V gave up 4 bases and J gave up 5 bases, with 17 bases separating them. CDR3 sequence reads: CAWIRRQGGTEAFF. CDR3 DNA: TGTGCCTGGATCCGCCGGCAGGGAGGAACTGAAGCTTTCTTT.

The V call is TRBV19, the J call TRBJ1-5; weak D call: TRBD1 (6 bases). The V gene's germline CDR1 is LNHDA and CDR2 SQIVND (reference sequence). V lost 3 bases and J 0 bases, leaving 12 bases between the germline ends. The length of the CDR3 is 16 residues. CDR3 amino acids: CASSIQGQFSNQPQHF. CDR3 coding DNA: TGTGCCAGTAGTATCCAAGGACAGTTTAGCAATCAGCCCCAGCATTTT.

The V call is TRBV28, the J call TRBJ1-5; D is unresolved. The CDR3 is made up of 13 amino acids. The V gene's germline CDR1 is MDHEN and CDR2 SYDVKM. V lost 3 bases and J 4 bases, leaving 7 bases between the germline ends. The CDR3 DNA is TGTGCCAGCAGTTTCCAGTTTAATCAGCCCCAGCATTTT. It yields the protein CASSFQFNQPQHF.

This clone occurred a few times. V and J are TRBV3-1 (or the pseudogene TRBV3-2) and TRBJ1-1, with D uncertain. This CDR3 spans 15 amino acids. Trimming left V 1 base short and J 5 bases short, with 14 bases between. Germline lookup yields CDR1 LGHDT and CDR2 YNNKEL (reference sequence). CDR3 bases: TGTGCCAGCAGCCAAGGAGTAGGCGTCGGGACTGAAGCTTTCTTT. Translated: CASSQGVGVGTEAFF.

The chain links TRBV6-1 to TRBJ2-1, with TRBD2 matching over 13 bases. The germline V gene encodes CDR1 MNHNS and CDR2 SASEGT. V trimming: 1 base; J trimming: 2 bases; junction bases outside the gene matches: 2. The CDR3 has 17 residues. In nucleotides, the CDR3 is TGTGCCAGCAGTGAAGTTGGGACTAGCGGGGCCTACAATGAGCAGTTCTTC. Translated: CASSEVGTSGAYNEQFF.

This clone showed up just a few times. This chain links TRBV10-1 with TRBJ2-2, with 9 bases that match TRBD2. V trimming: 4 bases; J trimming: 1 base; junction bases outside the gene matches: 1. Germline V gives CDR1 WNHNN, CDR2 SYGVQD (reference sequence). This CDR3 contains 15 residues. The CDR3, as DNA: TGCGCCAGCAGTGTAGCGGGGGAGAACACCGGGGAGCTGTTTTTT. Encoded protein: CASSVAGENTGELFF.

The V gene is TRBV5-1, the J gene TRBJ1-1; the match to TRBD1 covers 9 bases. The CDR3 has 17 residues. The trim removed 4 bases at V and 3 bases at J, leaving 13 bases unmatched. Looked up from germline, CDR1 is SGHRS and CDR2 is YFSETQ. The CDR3 nucleotides read TGCGCCAGCAGCCATGGACAGGGGCGGTTATCGGACACTGAAGCTTTCTTT. Protein sequence: CASSHGQGRLSDTEAFF.

The rearrangement links TRBV6-1 to TRBJ1-1; D not resolved. V was cut by 2 bases and J by 9 bases, with 10 bases left in between. The germline V gene has CDR1 MNHNS and CDR2 SASEGT. The CDR3 is made up of 12 amino acids. CDR3 residues: CASSEWAQKAFF. The CDR3 DNA sequence: TGTGCCAGCAGTGAATGGGCACAGAAAGCTTTCTTT.

The J gene is TRBJ2-7, the V gene TRBV7-8; the match to TRBD1 covers 7 bases. CDR1 and CDR2 from the germline V gene are SGHVS and FQNEAQ. This CDR3 spans 13 amino acids. V lost 5 bases to trimming and J lost 4 bases; unmatched junction nucleotides: 5. CDR3 residues: CASSAGTVYEQYV. The DNA of the CDR3 is TGTGCCAGCAGCGCCGGGACAGTTTACGAGCAGTACGTC.

The chain recombines TRBV7-8 with TRBJ1-4, with D unresolved. This CDR3 is built from 15 residues. Germline CDR1 reads SGHVS; CDR2 reads FQNEAQ. V was pared by 3 bases and J by 0 bases, with 8 bases between. The CDR3 loop is CASSFGAATNEKLFF. The CDR3, as DNA: TGTGCCAGCAGCTTCGGTGCTGCAACTAATGAAAAACTGTTTTTT.

The chain is built from TRBV28 and TRBJ1-5; D is unclear. The CDR3 contains 12 residues. CDR1 MDHEN and CDR2 SYDVKM come from the germline V gene. V lost 5 bases, J lost 3 bases, and 5 bases lay in between. CDR3 DNA: TGTGCCAGCAGTGGGCCCAATCAGCCCCAGCATTTT. Translated: CASSGPNQPQHF.

This clone was found once. CDR3 loop: CASSVETGVGETQYF. In DNA, the CDR3 is TGTGCCAGCAGCGTCGAGACAGGTGTTGGAGAGACCCAGTACTTC. The V and J genes are TRBV9 and TRBJ2-5; a weak D match, TRBD1 (6 bases). This CDR3 has 15 residues. V lost 2 bases to trimming and J lost 4 bases, with 15 bases between them. Germline CDR1 is SGDLS and CDR2 is YYNGEE.

The V call is TRBV28, the J call TRBJ2-5, with 10 positions matching TRBD1. The CDR3 consists of 15 residues. Germline V gives CDR1 MDHEN, CDR2 SYDVKM. V gave up 2 bases and J gave up 4 bases; unmatched junction bases: 4. CDR3 in amino acids: CASSLRDRGLETQYF. DNA of the CDR3: TGTGCCAGCAGTTTAAGGGACAGGGGTTTAGAGACCCAGTACTTC.

This clone was observed a handful of times. V and J are TRBV27 and TRBJ2-1; unclear D gene. Trimming stripped 2 bases from V and 6 bases from J, with 5 bases between. CDR3 length: 12 residues. Germline lookup yields CDR1 MNHEY and CDR2 SMNVEV (reference sequence). This CDR3 is CASSLSPNEQFF. DNA of the CDR3: TGTGCCAGCAGTTTAAGCCCCAATGAGCAGTTCTTC.

The J gene is TRBJ2-1, the V gene TRBV5-4, with 7 bases that match TRBD2. CDR1 and CDR2 (germline): SGHNT, YYREEE (reference sequence). V was clipped by 5 bases and J by 5 bases; unmatched bases: 10. The CDR3 totals 15 residues. This CDR3 reads CASRPGTTQNNEQFF. The CDR3, as DNA: TGTGCCAGCAGGCCCGGGACTACGCAAAACAATGAGCAGTTCTTC.

The CDR3: CASSIGWMNTEAFF. The CDR3 nucleotides are TGTGCCAGTAGTATCGGGTGGATGAACACTGAAGCTTTCTTT. The chain links TRBV19 to TRBJ1-1; no clear D. Germline V gene data show CDR1 as LNHDA and CDR2 as SQIVND (reference sequence). The V and J ends lost 3 bases and 0 bases respectively, with 8 bases between them. The length of the CDR3 is 14 residues.

This clone was counted once. The chain carries TRBV19 and TRBJ1-1; tentatively, D is TRBD1 (5 bases). CDR3 size: 15 residues. The germline V gene has CDR1 LNHDA and CDR2 SQIVND (reference sequence). V was cut by 6 bases and J by 4 bases, with 18 bases left in between. CDR3 coding DNA: TGTGCCAGTAGCCAGAACAACCGAAGGGGCACTGAAGCTTTCTTT. It encodes CASSQNNRRGTEAFF.

This sequence joins TRBV3-1 (or the pseudogene TRBV3-2) and TRBJ1-1, with D tentatively TRBD1 (6 bases). The CDR3 spans 15 residues. Germline CDR1 and CDR2: LGHDT and YNNKEL (reference sequence). With 3 bases removed from V and 0 bases from J, the gap between germline ends came to 11 bases. The CDR3 DNA is TGTGCCAGCAGCCATACAGGGTCCATGAACACTGAAGCTTTCTTT. This gives the protein CASSHTGSMNTEAFF.

The gene calls are TRBV15 and TRBJ2-1, with D maybe TRBD2 (6 bases). The CDR3 has 14 residues. Germline-derived CDR1 and CDR2 are LNHNV and YYDKDF (reference sequence). V gave up 1 base and J gave up 5 bases, with 9 bases separating them. CDR3 amino acids: CATSRAGTDNEQFF. The CDR3 nucleotides are TGTGCCACCAGCAGAGCCGGGACTGACAATGAGCAGTTCTTC.

This clone appeared a few times. The chain is built from TRBV28 and TRBJ1-6; D remains unclear. CDR1 and CDR2 from the germline V gene are MDHEN and SYDVKM. Trimming took 5 bases from V and 0 from J, leaving 8 bases between them. The CDR3 spans 15 residues. The CDR3 region is CASSVQSSYNSPLHF. The CDR3 DNA follows: TGTGCCAGCAGTGTACAGAGCTCCTATAATTCACCCCTCCACTTT.

This sequence joins TRBV27 and TRBJ2-1, with 8 bases lining up with TRBD2. Germline V gives CDR1 MNHEY, CDR2 SMNVEV (reference sequence). The J segment lost 4 bases and the V segment lost 4 bases, leaving 3 bases of the junction unmatched. The CDR3 sequence is 14 residues long. In DNA, the CDR3 is TGTGCCAGCAGTTCCGGGACTAGTTACAATGAGCAGTTCTTC. Translated: CASSSGTSYNEQFF.

Comment on this clone: Other nucleotide sequences in the sample specify the same CDR3. The chain links TRBV30 to TRBJ1-1, with 9 bases matching TRBD1. CDR3 length: 13 residues. In germline, CDR1 is GTSNPN, CDR2 SVGIG (reference sequence). V shed 0 bases, J shed 4 bases, and the junction held 0 bases outside the gene matches. Here the CDR3 reads CAWSVTGGTEAFF. The CDR3 DNA reads as TGTGCCTGGAGTGTGACAGGGGGCACTGAAGCTTTCTTT.

There are many counts of this clone. J is TRBJ1-1 and V is TRBV7-9, with D possibly matching TRBD1 (5 bases). This CDR3 contains 16 residues. Germline CDR1 SEHNR, CDR2 FQNEAQ (reference sequence). Trimming removed 1 base from V and 4 bases from J, with 16 bases in between. As DNA, the CDR3 is TGTGCCAGCAGCTTAGTTTTAGCGGCAAGGGGCACTGAAGCTTTCTTT. It codes for CASSLVLAARGTEAFF.